Following are 9 T cell receptor beta chains from one sample sequenced in a study of untreated major depressive disorder. Study conclusions and caveats: TRBV05-01 (Vbeta 5.1) usage was higher in CD4+ T cells of depressed patients than controls.

No antigen has been assigned to these receptors. Repertoires were generated with immunoSEQ multiplex PCR, while TCRdb's copy carries only in-frame clones and drops some. The table has approximately 20,000 clones, under 95% seen once. The sample was CD4+ T cells from PBMCs. These receptors all come from a woman aged 40-49 years with major depressive disorder.

The V call is TRBV10-1, the J call TRBJ1-1; 9 positions match TRBD1. Trimming took 6 bases from V and 4 from J; bases not matched to a gene: 9. The CDR3 runs to 15 residues. The germline V gene has CDR1 WNHNN and CDR2 SYGVQD (reference sequence). Written as DNA, the CDR3 is TGCGCCAGCAGCCGCGGGACAGGGCTAGGCACTGAAGCTTTCTTT. Encoded protein: CASSRGTGLGTEAFF.

The V gene is TRBV30, the J gene TRBJ1-5; no clear D gene. CDR1 is GTSNPN and CDR2 is SVGIG in the germline V gene (reference sequence). V gave up 3 bases and J gave up 0 bases, with 9 bases separating them. The CDR3 has 14 amino acids. The CDR3 sequence is CAWSTADSNQPQHF. CDR3 bases: TGTGCCTGGAGCACAGCGGATAGCAATCAGCCCCAGCATTTT.

This chain uses TRBV5-1 with TRBJ1-2; no clear D. The CDR3 runs 13 residues. Per the germline V gene, CDR1 is SGHRS and CDR2 is YFSETQ. V lost 1 base to trimming and J lost 1 base, with 5 bases between them. CDR3 region: CASSLYGNYGYTF. CDR3 coding DNA: TGCGCCAGCAGCTTGTATGGTAACTATGGCTACACCTTC.

The genes are TRBV5-1 and TRBJ2-7; the D call may be TRBD1 or TRBD2 (5 bases each). There are 17 residues in the CDR3. The V gene's germline CDR1 is SGHRS and CDR2 YFSETQ. The V gene lost 5 bases and the J gene lost 1 base, with 22 bases spanning the gap. The CDR3 here is CASSWGTLGGESYEQYV. CDR3 DNA sequence: TGCGCCAGCAGTTGGGGGACCCTGGGCGGTGAATCCTACGAGCAGTACGTC.

This chain joins TRBV10-3 and TRBJ1-2; no firm D call. The CDR3 sequence is 13 residues long. Per germline, CDR1 ENHRY and CDR2 SYGVKD. Trimming cost V 6 bases and J 7 bases, with 15 bases left between them. The CDR3: CAISPGGGRGYTF. The CDR3 DNA sequence: TGTGCCATCAGCCCCGGCGGAGGTCGTGGCTACACCTTC.

This rearrangement joins TRBV12-2 to TRBJ1-2; the table's TRBD1 call for D was not verified on the DNA. TRBV12-2 is noted as a pseudogene. The CDR3 spans 15 residues. CDR3 sequence reads: CASLQQGARSYGYTF. CDR3 coding DNA: TGTGCAAGTCTCCAACAGGGGGCGAGGAGCTATGGCTACACCTTC.

The chain couples TRBV5-1 to TRBJ1-3; D is perhaps TRBD1 (6 bases). Germline CDR1 is SGHRS and CDR2 is YFSETQ. This CDR3 spans 16 amino acids. Deletions cut 4 bases from V and 0 bases from J, with 14 bases between. CDR3 loop: CASSPQGQDSGNTIYF. The CDR3 DNA follows: TGCGCCAGCAGCCCACAGGGCCAAGACTCTGGAAACACCATATATTTT.

The J gene is TRBJ1-4, the V gene TRBV6-5; 12 positions match TRBD1. Germline V gene lookup returns CDR1 MNHEY and CDR2 SVGAGI. J was trimmed by 7 bases and V by 2 bases; bases with no gene match: 5. This CDR3 contains 16 residues. The CDR3 here is CASSYAKGQGAEKLFF. CDR3 bases: TGTGCCAGCAGTTACGCGAAGGGACAGGGGGCTGAAAAACTGTTTTTT.

The chain carries TRBV5-1 and TRBJ2-5; 8 bases match TRBD1. Germline values: CDR1 SGHRS, CDR2 YFSETQ. This CDR3 spans 14 amino acids. The V gene end was trimmed by 3 bases and the J gene end by 5 bases; junction bases not matched to a gene: 6. The CDR3 reads CASSSDRVEETQYF. CDR3 in DNA: TGCGCCAGCAGCTCGGACAGGGTCGAGGAGACCCAGTACTTC.